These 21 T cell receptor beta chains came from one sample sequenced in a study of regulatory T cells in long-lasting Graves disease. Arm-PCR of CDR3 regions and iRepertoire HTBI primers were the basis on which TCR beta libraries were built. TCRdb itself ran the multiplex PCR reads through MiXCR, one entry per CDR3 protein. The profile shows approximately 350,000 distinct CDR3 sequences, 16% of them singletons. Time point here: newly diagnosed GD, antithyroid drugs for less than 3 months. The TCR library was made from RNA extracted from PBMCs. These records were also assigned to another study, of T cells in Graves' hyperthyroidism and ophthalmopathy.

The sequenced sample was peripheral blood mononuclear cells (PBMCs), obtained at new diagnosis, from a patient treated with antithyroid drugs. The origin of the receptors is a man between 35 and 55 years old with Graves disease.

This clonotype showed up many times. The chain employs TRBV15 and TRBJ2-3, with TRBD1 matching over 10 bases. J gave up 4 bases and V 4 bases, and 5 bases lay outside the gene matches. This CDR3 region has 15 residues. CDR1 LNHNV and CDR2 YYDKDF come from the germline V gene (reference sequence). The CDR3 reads CATSIPGQGSDTQYF. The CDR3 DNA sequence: TGTGCCACCAGCATACCGGGACAGGGGTCAGATACGCAGTATTTT.

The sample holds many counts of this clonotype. CDR3 in amino acids: CATSRDRAGALRNQPQHF. CDR3 nucleotides: TGTGCCACCAGCAGAGATCGGGCGGGGGCCCTTCGCAATCAGCCCCAGCATTTT. The gene calls are TRBV15 and TRBJ1-5, with D maybe TRBD1 (6 bases). Germline CDR1 LNHNV, CDR2 YYDKDF (reference sequence). The CDR3 length is 18 residues. V dropped 0 bases and J dropped 2 bases, with 17 bases sitting between them. The complete variable domain, with remaining parts taken from reference TRBV15 and TRBJ1-5, reads DAMVIQNPRYQVTQFGKPVTLSCSQTLNHNVMYWYQQKSSQAPKLLFHYYDKDFNNEADTPDNFQSRRPNTSFCFLDIRSPGLGDTAMYLCATSRDRAGALRNQPQHFGDGTRLSIL.

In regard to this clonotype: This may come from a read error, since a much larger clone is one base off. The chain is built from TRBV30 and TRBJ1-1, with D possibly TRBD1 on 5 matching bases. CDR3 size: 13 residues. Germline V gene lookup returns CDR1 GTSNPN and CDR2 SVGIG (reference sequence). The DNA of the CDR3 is TGTGCCTGGAATCTCAGGGATAGCGCTGAAGCTCTCTTT. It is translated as CAWNLRDSAEALF.

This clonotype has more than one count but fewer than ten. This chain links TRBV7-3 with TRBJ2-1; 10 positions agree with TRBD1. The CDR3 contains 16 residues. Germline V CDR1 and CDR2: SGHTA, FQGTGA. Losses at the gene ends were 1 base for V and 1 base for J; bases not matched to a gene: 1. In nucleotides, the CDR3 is TGTGCCAGCAGCTTAATGGGACAGGGGTCCTACAATGAGCAGTTCTTC. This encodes CASSLMGQGSYNEQFF.

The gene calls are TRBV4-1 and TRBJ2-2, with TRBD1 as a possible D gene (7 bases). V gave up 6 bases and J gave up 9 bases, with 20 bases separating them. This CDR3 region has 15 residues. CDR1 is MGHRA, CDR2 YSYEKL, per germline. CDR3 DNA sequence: TGCGCCAGCAGTCACAAGCGGACAGGCGGGAGGGAGCTGTTTTTT. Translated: CASSHKRTGGRELFF.

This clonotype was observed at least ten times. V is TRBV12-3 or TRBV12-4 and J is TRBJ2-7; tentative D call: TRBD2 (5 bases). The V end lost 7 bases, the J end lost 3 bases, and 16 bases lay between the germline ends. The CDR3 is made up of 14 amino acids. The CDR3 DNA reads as TGTGCCAGCACCCTTGGAGGACCCCACTACGAGCAGTACTTC. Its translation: CASTLGGPHYEQYF.

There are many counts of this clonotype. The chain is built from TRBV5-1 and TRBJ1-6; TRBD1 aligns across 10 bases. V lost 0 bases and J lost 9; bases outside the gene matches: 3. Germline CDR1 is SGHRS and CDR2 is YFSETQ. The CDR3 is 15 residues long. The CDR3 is CASSLGTGGSSPLHF. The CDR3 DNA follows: TGCGCCAGCAGCTTGGGGACAGGGGGGAGTTCACCCCTCCACTTT.

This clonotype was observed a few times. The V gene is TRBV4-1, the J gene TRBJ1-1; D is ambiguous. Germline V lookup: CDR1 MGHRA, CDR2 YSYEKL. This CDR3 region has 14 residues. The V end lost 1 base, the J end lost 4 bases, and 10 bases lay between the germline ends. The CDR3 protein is CASSQVRVSTEAFF. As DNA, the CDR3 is TGCGCCAGCAGCCAAGTACGGGTGAGCACTGAAGCTTTCTTT.

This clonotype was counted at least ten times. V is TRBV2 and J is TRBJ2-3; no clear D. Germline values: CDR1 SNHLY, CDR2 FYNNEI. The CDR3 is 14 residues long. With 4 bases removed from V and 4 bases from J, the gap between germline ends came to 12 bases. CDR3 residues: CASSVLLSPDTQYF. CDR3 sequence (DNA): TGTGCCAGCAGTGTGTTGTTGTCCCCAGATACGCAGTATTTT.

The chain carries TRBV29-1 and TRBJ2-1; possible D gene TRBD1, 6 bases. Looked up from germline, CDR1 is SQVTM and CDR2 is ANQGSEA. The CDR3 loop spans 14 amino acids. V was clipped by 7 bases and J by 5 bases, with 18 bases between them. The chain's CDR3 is CSAKGQIHHNEQFF. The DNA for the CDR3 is TGCAGCGCGAAAGGACAGATCCACCACAATGAGCAGTTCTTC.

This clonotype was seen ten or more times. CDR3 sequence reads: CASSLVSGHNGIQYF. The CDR3 DNA follows: TGTGCCAGCAGCTTAGTTAGCGGCCACAATGGCATTCAGTACTTC. The chain is built from TRBV7-9 and TRBJ2-4; possibly TRBD2 for D (6 bases). The V end was cut by 1 base, the J end by 9 bases, with 16 bases between. CDR3 length: 15 amino acids. CDR1 and CDR2 from the germline V gene are SEHNR and FQNEAQ (reference sequence).

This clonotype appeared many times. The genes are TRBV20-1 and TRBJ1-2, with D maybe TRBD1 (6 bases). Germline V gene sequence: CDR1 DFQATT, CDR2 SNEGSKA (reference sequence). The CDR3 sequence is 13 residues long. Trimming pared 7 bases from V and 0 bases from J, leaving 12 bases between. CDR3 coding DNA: TGCAGTGTTGGGACACAAACTAACTATGGCTACACCTTC. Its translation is CSVGTQTNYGYTF.

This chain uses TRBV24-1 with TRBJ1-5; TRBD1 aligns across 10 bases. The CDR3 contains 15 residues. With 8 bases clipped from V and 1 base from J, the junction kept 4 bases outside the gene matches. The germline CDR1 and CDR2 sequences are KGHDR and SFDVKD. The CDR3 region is CATTDRGRSNQPQHF. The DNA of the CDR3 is TGTGCCACCACCGACAGGGGGCGGAGCAATCAGCCCCAGCATTTT.

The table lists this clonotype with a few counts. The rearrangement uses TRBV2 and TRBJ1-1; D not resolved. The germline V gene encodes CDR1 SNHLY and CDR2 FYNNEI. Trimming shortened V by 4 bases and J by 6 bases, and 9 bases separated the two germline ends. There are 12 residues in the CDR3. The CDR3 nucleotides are TGTGCCAGCAGTGGATATGGGGCTGAAGCTTTCTTT. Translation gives CASSGYGAEAFF. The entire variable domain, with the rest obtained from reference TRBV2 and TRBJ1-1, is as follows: EPEVTQTPSHQVTQMGQEVILRCVPISNHLYFYWYRQILGQKVEFLVSFYNNEISEKSEIFDDQFSVERPDGSNFTLKIRSTKLEDSAMYFCASSGYGAEAFFGQGTRLTVV.

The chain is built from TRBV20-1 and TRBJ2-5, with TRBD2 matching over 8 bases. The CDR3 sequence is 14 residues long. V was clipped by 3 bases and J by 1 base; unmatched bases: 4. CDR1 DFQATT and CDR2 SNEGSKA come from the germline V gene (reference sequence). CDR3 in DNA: TGCAGTGCTAGTCCCCTAGCGGGCCAAGAGACCCAGTACTTC. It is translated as CSASPLAGQETQYF.

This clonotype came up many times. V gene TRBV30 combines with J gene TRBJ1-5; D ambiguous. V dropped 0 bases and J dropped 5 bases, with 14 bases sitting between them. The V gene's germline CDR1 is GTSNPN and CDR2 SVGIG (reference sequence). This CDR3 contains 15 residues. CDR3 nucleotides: TGTGCCTGGAGTGTTAGCGACCGTCGGGATCAGCCCCAGCATTTT. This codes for CAWSVSDRRDQPQHF.

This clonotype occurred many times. The CDR3 DNA follows: TGTGCCAGCAGTTACTTCGCCGGGACTTACACCGGGGAGCTGTTTTTT. Amino acid sequence: CASSYFAGTYTGELFF. This rearrangement joins TRBV6-9 to TRBJ2-2; D is possibly TRBD2 (6 bases). Germline CDR1 is MNHGY and CDR2 is SVAAGI. Trimming left V 3 bases short and J 3 bases short, with 14 bases between. The CDR3 totals 16 residues.

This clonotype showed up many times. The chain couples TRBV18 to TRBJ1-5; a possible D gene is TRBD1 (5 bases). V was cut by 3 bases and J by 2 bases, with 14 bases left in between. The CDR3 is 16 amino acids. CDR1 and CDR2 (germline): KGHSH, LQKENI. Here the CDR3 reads CASSPSRSRGNQPQHF. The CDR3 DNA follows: TGTGCCAGCTCACCCTCGAGGAGCAGGGGCAATCAGCCCCAGCATTTT.

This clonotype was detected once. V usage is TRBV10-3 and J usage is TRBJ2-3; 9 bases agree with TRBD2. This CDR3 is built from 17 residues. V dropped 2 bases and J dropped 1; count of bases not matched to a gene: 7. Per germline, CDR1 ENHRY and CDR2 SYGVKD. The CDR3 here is CAISETSGWMGTDTQYF. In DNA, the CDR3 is TGTGCCATCAGTGAGACTAGCGGGTGGATGGGCACAGATACGCAGTATTTT.

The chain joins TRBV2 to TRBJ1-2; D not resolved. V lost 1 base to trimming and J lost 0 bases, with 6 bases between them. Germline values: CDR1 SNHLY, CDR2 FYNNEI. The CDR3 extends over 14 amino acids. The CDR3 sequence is CASSEVRTNYGYTF. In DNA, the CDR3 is TGTGCCAGCAGTGAAGTTCGGACTAACTATGGCTACACCTTC. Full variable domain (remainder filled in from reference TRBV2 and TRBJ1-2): EPEVTQTPSHQVTQMGQEVILRCVPISNHLYFYWYRQILGQKVEFLVSFYNNEISEKSEIFDDQFSVERPDGSNFTLKIRSTKLEDSAMYFCASSEVRTNYGYTFGSGTRLTVV.

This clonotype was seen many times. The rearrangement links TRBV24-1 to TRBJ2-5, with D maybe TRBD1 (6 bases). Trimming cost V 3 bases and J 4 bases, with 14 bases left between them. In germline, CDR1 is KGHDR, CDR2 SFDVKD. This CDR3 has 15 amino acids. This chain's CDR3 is CATSDVQGPGETQYF. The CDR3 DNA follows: TGTGCCACCAGTGATGTACAGGGTCCGGGAGAGACCCAGTACTTC.